The 26 T cell receptor beta chains below come from one sample, sequenced in a study of vaccination and CD4 T cells after COVID-19. Documented treatment: roughly 11-day PBMC culture with coronavirus spike peptide pools or control peptides (ViraFEST assay). What these receptors recognize is not known. Sequencing of cultured CD4+ T cell DNA used the Oncomine TCR Beta short-read assay. TCRdb reprocessed the PCR reads via MiXCR and lists one record per CDR3 protein. The sample carries over 11,000 distinct CDR3 sequences, 20% to 25% recorded once. The specimen sequenced was cultured CD4+ T cells from blood. These receptors originate from a human donor with COVID-19.

By proportion, this clonotype is medium-sized. The chain links TRBV20-1 to TRBJ1-5; TRBD1 might be the D (5 bases). Germline assignment: CDR1 DFQATT and CDR2 SNEGSKA (reference sequence). The CDR3 spans 13 residues. Trimming shortened V by 3 bases and J by 7 bases, and 13 bases separated the two germline ends. The CDR3: CSASRDLDQPQHF. The DNA of the CDR3 is TGCAGTGCTAGTAGGGACCTGGACCAGCCCCAGCATTTT.

This clonotype was recorded a few times. The chain links TRBV6-2 or TRBV6-3 to TRBJ2-7; weak D call: TRBD1 (6 bases). The CDR3 runs to 14 residues. V was cut by 7 bases and J by 7 bases, with 20 bases left in between. Germline V lookup: CDR1 MNHEY, CDR2 SVGEGT. The chain's CDR3 is CASTLRAGVVEQYF. For the CDR3, the DNA is TGTGCCAGCACTTTACGGGCAGGGGTTGTGGAGCAGTACTTC.

This clonotype is categorized as medium-sized. V usage is TRBV11-2 and J usage is TRBJ1-2; a possible D gene is TRBD1 (5 bases). CDR1 is SGHAT, CDR2 FQNNGV, per germline. V was pared by 1 base and J by 7 bases, with 10 bases between. The CDR3 sequence is 13 residues long. CDR3 sequence reads: CASSLGQGPGYTF. CDR3 nucleotides: TGTGCCAGCAGCTTAGGGCAGGGACCTGGCTACACCTTC.

This clonotype turned up a few times. The gene calls are TRBV2 and TRBJ1-2; maybe TRBD1 (5 bases). Germline-derived CDR1 and CDR2 are SNHLY and FYNNEI. V lost 6 bases, J lost 4 bases, and 21 bases lay in between. The CDR3 spans 16 residues. The CDR3 region has the DNA TGTGCCAGCAGGCGGAGATGGGACGGAGAATCCTATGGCTACACCTTC. Protein product: CASRRRWDGESYGYTF. Full variable domain (missing parts from reference TRBV2 and TRBJ1-2): EPEVTQTPSHQVTQMGQEVILRCVPISNHLYFYWYRQILGQKVEFLVSFYNNEISEKSEIFDDQFSVERPDGSNFTLKIRSTKLEDSAMYFCASRRRWDGESYGYTFGSGTRLTVV.

This chain connects TRBV11-2 to TRBJ1-6, with D unresolved. V was clipped by 0 bases and J by 6 bases, with 9 bases between them. The CDR3 contains 15 residues. Germline loops: CDR1 SGHAT, CDR2 FQNNGV. The CDR3 loop reads CASSLDGVLNSPLHF. CDR3 DNA sequence: TGTGCCAGCAGCTTAGATGGGGTTCTTAATTCACCCCTCCACTTT.

This clonotype was counted only a few times. This chain joins TRBV5-8 and TRBJ1-5, with a possible D match to TRBD1 (5 bases). Germline V gene lookup returns CDR1 SGHTS and CDR2 YDEGEE. V lost 2 bases to trimming and J lost 7 bases, with 22 bases between them. This CDR3 has 17 amino acids. The CDR3 DNA follows: TGTGCCAGCAGCTTAAGATTGGGGACTATAGGGAGCCAGCCCCAGCATTTT. Protein product: CASSLRLGTIGSQPQHF.

This clonotype was picked up a small number of times. This chain connects TRBV28 to TRBJ1-5; a weak D match, TRBD1 (6 bases). The CDR3 covers 13 residues. V was cut by 6 bases and J by 11 bases, with 17 bases left in between. Germline loops: CDR1 MDHEN, CDR2 SYDVKM. The CDR3 DNA follows: TGTGCCAGCAGACCGACAGGTCTCCAAACCCAGCATTTT. It is translated as CASRPTGLQTQHF.

This clonotype was detected only a few times. The rearrangement joins TRBV6-5 to TRBJ2-4; D unresolved. Germline loops: CDR1 MNHEY, CDR2 SVGAGI. The CDR3 runs 15 residues. Trimming took 0 bases from V and 0 from J, leaving 6 bases between them. CDR3 sequence (DNA): TGTGCCAGCAGTTACTCGGAGTTAGCCAAAAACATTCAGTACTTC. Its translation: CASSYSELAKNIQYF.

This clonotype showed up just a few times. The chain uses TRBV5-1 and TRBJ2-7; perhaps D is TRBD1 or TRBD2 (6 bases each). Deletions cut 0 bases from V and 2 bases from J, with 12 bases between. Germline loops: CDR1 SGHRS, CDR2 YFSETQ. This CDR3 has 15 residues. The chain's CDR3 is CASSLGLGTTYEQYF. The CDR3 region has the DNA TGCGCCAGCAGCTTGGGACTAGGGACAACCTACGAGCAGTACTTC.

V usage is TRBV11-3 and J usage is TRBJ2-1; no clear D. CDR3 size: 13 residues. V lost 6 bases and J 3 bases, leaving 9 bases between the germline ends. Per germline, CDR1 SGHNT and CDR2 YENEEA. The CDR3 DNA sequence: TGTGCCAGCAGTTCGGGCAGCTACAATGAGCAGTTCTTC. Translated, it gives CASSSGSYNEQFF.

The sample holds a few counts of this clonotype. The chain recombines TRBV19 with TRBJ1-1; TRBD1 might be the D (5 bases). Germline CDR1 reads LNHDA; CDR2 reads SQIVND (reference sequence). CDR3 length equals 14 residues. Trimming took 6 bases from V and 1 from J, leaving 12 bases between them. DNA of the CDR3: TGTGCCAGTAGCATACGGGGCGGGAACACTGAAGCTTTCTTT. This encodes CASSIRGGNTEAFF.

J is TRBJ1-2 and V is TRBV6-5; no definite D call. The V gene's germline CDR1 is MNHEY and CDR2 SVGAGI. This CDR3 contains 15 residues. Trimming cost V 0 bases and J 6 bases, with 14 bases left between them. CDR3 residues: CASSYSTPRSHGYTF. Written as DNA, the CDR3 is TGTGCCAGCAGTTACTCTACACCCCGGAGCCATGGCTACACCTTC.

The chain uses TRBV6-1 and TRBJ1-2; D is undetermined. V was cut by 3 bases and J by 4 bases, with 6 bases left in between. CDR1 and CDR2 (germline): MNHNS, SASEGT. The CDR3 runs 12 residues. The CDR3 region is CASSDHVYGYTF. For the CDR3, the DNA is TGTGCCAGCAGTGATCACGTCTATGGCTACACCTTC.

This clonotype was seen a few times. The rearrangement uses TRBV10-3 and TRBJ1-1; no clear D. This CDR3 region has 13 residues. The V gene's germline CDR1 is ENHRY and CDR2 SYGVKD. V lost 6 bases and J 5 bases, leaving 13 bases between the germline ends. The CDR3 sequence is CAIRDRFFTEAFF. The CDR3 nucleotides are TGTGCCATCAGGGATCGGTTTTTTACTGAAGCTTTCTTT.

The chain employs TRBV5-6 and TRBJ2-3, with D perhaps given as TRBD1 or TRBD2 (5 bases each). The CDR3 sequence is 15 residues long. Germline V lookup: CDR1 SGHDT, CDR2 YYEEEE. The germline V and J ends were trimmed by 0 bases and 2 bases, with 10 bases remaining between them. The CDR3 loop is CASSLGGTPTDTQYF. Written as DNA, the CDR3 is TGTGCCAGCAGCTTGGGAGGGACGCCCACAGATACGCAGTATTTT.

Concerning this clonotype: Since a much larger clone is just one base distant, this may be a read error. The rearrangement uses TRBV27 and TRBJ1-3; D gene ambiguous. V lost 6 bases to trimming and J lost 2 bases, with 17 bases between them. This CDR3 has 16 amino acids. Germline values: CDR1 MNHEY, CDR2 SMNVEV (reference sequence). The CDR3 loop reads CASSRGRLSPGNTIYF. Here the CDR3 DNA reads TGTGCCAGCAGCCGAGGACGGCTAAGCCCTGGAAACACCATATATTTT.

The CDR3 region has the DNA TGTGCCAGCAGCGTAGTCTTCGGGGGAGCGAACACTGAAGCTTTCTTT. This sequence encodes CASSVVFGGANTEAFF. This chain joins TRBV9 and TRBJ1-1, with D possibly TRBD1 on 5 matching bases. Germline loops: CDR1 SGDLS, CDR2 YYNGEE. The CDR3 runs 16 residues. The V end lost 0 bases, the J end lost 1 base, and 13 bases lay between the germline ends.

By share, this clonotype counts as medium-sized. The rearrangement uses TRBV6-1 and TRBJ1-2, with 10 bases that match TRBD1. The CDR3 has 15 residues. Trimming cost V 5 bases and J 6 bases; bases outside gene matches: 9. Germline CDR1 is MNHNS and CDR2 is SASEGT. The CDR3 DNA sequence: TGTGCCAGCAGTCCCGCTGACAGGGGGCGCAATGGCTACACCTTC. Translation: CASSPADRGRNGYTF.

This clonotype was observed a handful of times. The chain links TRBV11-3 to TRBJ1-1; D not certain. The germline gives CDR1 SGHNT, CDR2 YENEEA. V was clipped by 3 bases and J by 0 bases, with 5 bases between them. The CDR3 sequence is 13 residues long. The CDR3 DNA is TGTGCCAGCAGCTTTCTGATGAACACTGAAGCTTTCTTT. Its protein is CASSFLMNTEAFF.

The sample holds a few counts of this clonotype. The V and J genes are TRBV6-2 or TRBV6-3 and TRBJ2-1, with D unresolved. The CDR3 loop spans 12 amino acids. Germline lookup yields CDR1 MNHEY and CDR2 SVGEGT. V lost 5 bases, J lost 6 bases, and 8 bases lay in between. The CDR3 reads CASSGDTNEQFF. CDR3 DNA: TGTGCCAGCAGTGGGGATACCAATGAGCAGTTCTTC.

The chain joins TRBV20-1 to TRBJ2-1; D is possibly TRBD1 (6 bases). Germline CDR1 and CDR2: DFQATT and SNEGSKA (reference sequence). The CDR3 extends over 14 amino acids. Trimming pared 6 bases from V and 1 base from J, leaving 13 bases between. CDR3: CSAMTGDSYNEQFF. CDR3 DNA: TGCAGTGCAATGACAGGTGATTCCTACAATGAGCAGTTCTTC.

This clonotype was seen a handful of times. V usage is TRBV2 and J usage is TRBJ1-2; 10 nucleotides line up with TRBD1. This CDR3 region has 14 residues. The J segment lost 0 bases and the V segment lost 6 bases, leaving 1 base of the junction unmatched. Germline CDR1 is SNHLY and CDR2 is FYNNEI. CDR3 nucleotide sequence: TGTGCCAGCAGAGGACAGGGGGCTAACTATGGCTACACCTTC. Its protein is CASRGQGANYGYTF.

This clonotype was detected only a few times. The chain links TRBV9 to TRBJ1-2; 12 positions match TRBD1. The J segment lost 8 bases and the V segment lost 3 bases, leaving 5 bases of the junction unmatched. Germline V gene sequence: CDR1 SGDLS, CDR2 YYNGEE. CDR3 length: 14 amino acids. The CDR3 nucleotides are TGTGCCAGCAGCGCGGGACAGGGGGCGGGCGGCTACACCTTC. Translating it yields CASSAGQGAGGYTF.

The CDR3, as DNA: TGCGCCAGAAAGGGCGGGCCGACCAATCAGCCCCAGCATTTT. It is translated as CARKGGPTNQPQHF. V is TRBV23-1 and J is TRBJ1-5; D is unresolved. TRBV23-1 is sorted into the ORF group, with uncertain function. CDR3 size: 14 residues. Trimming stripped 9 bases from V and 3 bases from J, with 15 bases between.

In this sample, this clonotype turned up a few times. The J gene is TRBJ2-3, the V gene TRBV2, with D unclear. Between the trimmed V and J ends, which lost 6 bases and 3 bases, there was a span of 4 bases. The CDR3 has 11 residues. Germline V lookup: CDR1 SNHLY, CDR2 FYNNEI. The CDR3 sequence: CASSPTDTQYF. The DNA for the CDR3 is TGTGCCAGCAGCCCTACAGATACGCAGTATTTT. Full variable domain (rest looked up from reference TRBV2 and TRBJ2-3): EPEVTQTPSHQVTQMGQEVILRCVPISNHLYFYWYRQILGQKVEFLVSFYNNEISEKSEIFDDQFSVERPDGSNFTLKIRSTKLEDSAMYFCASSPTDTQYFGPGTRLTVL.

The chain combines TRBV6-1 with TRBJ2-1; D is possibly TRBD2 (7 bases). Germline loops: CDR1 MNHNS, CDR2 SASEGT. CDR3 size: 18 residues. V was shortened by 6 bases and J by 4 bases, with 25 bases between the two germline ends. The CDR3 sequence is CASSQRGGGTGTYNEQFF. The CDR3 DNA is TGTGCCAGCAGCCAAAGGGGGGGTGGTACAGGGACATACAATGAGCAGTTCTTC.